Listed below are T cell receptor beta chains from one sample, sequenced in a study of radiation and T cells in renal cell carcinoma. Data came from immunoSEQ multiplex PCR; TCRdb stores just in-frame clones and leaves some out. The table records more than 150,000 clones, roughly 89% of them present only once. The source material was blood, sampled from a patient whose treatment included radiotherapy and nephrectomy. All receptors come from a woman aged 45-65 years with renal cell carcinoma. The CDR3 runs from the conserved cysteine through the conserved F or W. A D gene is named only where the DNA matches it firmly. The size field is filled for only some rows; it gives once, few, many or a size class.

clone_size,d_call,j_call,v_call,cdr3_aa,cdr3_nt
-,-,TRBJ1-1,TRBV30,CAWTLGKGNTEAFF,TGTGCCTGGACCTTAGGGAAGGGGAACACTGAAGCTTTCTTT
-,TRBD2,TRBJ2-7,TRBV4-2,CASSQDVAGGYEQYF,TGTGCCAGCAGCCAAGATGTAGCGGGGGGCTACGAGCAGTACTTC
-,TRBD1,TRBJ1-2,TRBV6-1,CASSAGTDTNYGYTF,TGTGCCAGCAGCGCGGGGACAGACACTAACTATGGCTACACCTTC
few,TRBD1,TRBJ1-2,TRBV7-3,CASSPGTVYGYTF,TGTGCCAGCAGCCCGGGGACAGTCTATGGCTACACCTTC
-,-,TRBJ1-2,TRBV7-2,CASSPQGIPYGYTF,TGTGCCAGCAGCCCACAGGGAATCCCCTATGGCTACACCTTC
-,-,TRBJ1-3,TRBV19,CASRGALHDSGNTIYF,TGTGCCAGTCGGGGAGCACTACATGACTCTGGAAACACCATATATTTT
-,-,TRBJ2-3,TRBV7-9,CASSSITDTQYF,TGTGCCAGCAGCTCAATCACAGATACGCAGTATTTT
-,-,TRBJ2-5,TRBV13,CASSFLGAHFQETQYF,TGTGCCAGCAGCTTCCTAGGCGCCCATTTCCAAGAGACCCAGTACTTC
-,TRBD1,TRBJ1-4,TRBV5-1,CASSVDRDNEKLFF,TGCGCCAGCAGCGTGGACAGGGACAATGAAAAACTGTTTTTT
-,TRBD1,TRBJ2-7,TRBV5-4,CASSLLGTGVGEQYF,TGTGCCAGCAGCTTGTTAGGCACAGGGGTTGGCGAGCAGTACTTC
-,TRBD2,TRBJ2-5,TRBV5-1,CASSLAGSGGLQETQYF,TGCGCCAGCAGCTTGGCCGGGAGCGGGGGGCTCCAAGAGACCCAGTACTTC
-,-,TRBJ1-2,TRBV4-1,CASSHGSGYGYTF,TGCGCCAGCAGCCATGGCTCAGGCTATGGCTACACCTTC
-,-,TRBJ2-7,TRBV6-6,CATSTTVYEQYF,TGTGCCACCTCGACGACAGTCTACGAGCAGTACTTC
-,-,TRBJ1-1,TRBV19,CASTQGSTEAFF,TGTGCCAGTACCCAGGGGAGCACTGAAGCTTTCTTT
-,TRBD1,TRBJ1-5,TRBV10-2,CASSESTGGGQPQHF,TGCGCCAGCAGTGAGTCCACAGGGGGCGGTCAGCCCCAGCATTTT
-,TRBD1,TRBJ1-1,TRBV18,CASSWTGDMNTEAFF,TGTGCCAGCTCCTGGACAGGGGACATGAACACTGAAGCTTTCTTT
once,TRBD1,TRBJ2-5,TRBV5-8,CASSLSGQGWEETQYF,TGTGCCAGCAGCTTGTCCGGACAGGGTTGGGAAGAGACCCAGTACTTC
-,TRBD2,TRBJ2-3,TRBV28,CASSLRRGGLISTDTQYF,TGTGCCAGCAGTTTAAGGCGGGGGGGGTTAATTAGCACAGATACGCAGTATTTT
-,-,TRBJ1-2,TRBV5-1,CASSFGNYGYTF,TGCGCCAGCAGCTTCGGGAACTATGGCTACACCTTC
-,TRBD1,TRBJ1-2,TRBV5-1,CASSWRQGGDGYTF,TGCGCCAGCAGCTGGAGACAGGGAGGTGACGGCTACACCTTC
few,-,TRBJ1-1,TRBV4-2,CASSQDPNTEAFF,TGTGCCAGCAGCCAAGATCCGAACACTGAAGCTTTCTTT
-,-,TRBJ1-6,TRBV4-3,CASSQDRNSPLHF,TGCGCCAGCAGCCAAGACAGAAATTCACCCCTCCACTTT
-,-,TRBJ1-1,TRBV19,CASSGRGNTEAFF,TGTGCCAGTAGTGGGAGGGGGAACACTGAAGCTTTCTTT
-,-,TRBJ2-1,TRBV18,CASSPRDSAYNEQFF,TGTGCCAGCTCACCCCGGGACTCTGCCTACAATGAGCAGTTCTTC
once,-,TRBJ1-4,TRBV7-9,CASSLTGSTNEKLFF,TGTGCCAGCAGCCTTACAGGGAGTACTAATGAAAAACTGTTTTTT
-,TRBD1,TRBJ2-2,TRBV9,CASSVTGTANTGELFF,TGTGCCAGCAGCGTAACCGGGACAGCGAACACCGGGGAGCTGTTTTTT
-,TRBD1,TRBJ1-2,TRBV29-1,CSVSGGDYGYTF,TGCAGCGTTTCAGGGGGTGACTATGGCTACACCTTC
-,-,TRBJ1-2,TRBV6-6,CASSYGGGFIPYGYTF,TGTGCCAGCAGTTACGGGGGGGGGTTTATCCCCTATGGCTACACCTTC
-,-,TRBJ1-1,TRBV19,CARQRMNTEAFF,TGTGCCAGGCAAAGGATGAACACTGAAGCTTTCTTT
few,-,TRBJ1-1,TRBV5-1,CASSAAGIRYTEAFF,TGCGCCAGCAGCGCGGCGGGGATAAGGTACACTGAAGCTTTCTTT
-,-,TRBJ2-7,TRBV7-6,CASSLGGFRAGSYEQYF,TGTGCCAGCAGCTTAGGAGGGTTCCGCGCCGGATCCTACGAGCAGTACTTC
-,-,TRBJ1-2,TRBV4-3,CASSQGRAGGYTF,TGCGCCAGCAGCCAAGGCAGGGCCGGTGGCTACACCTTC
-,-,TRBJ2-2,TRBV6-1,CASTLTGNTGELFF,TGTGCCAGCACTCTGACAGGGAACACCGGGGAGCTGTTTTTT
-,-,TRBJ2-5,TRBV5-1,CASSLVGGEETQYF,TGCGCCAGCAGCTTGGTTGGCGGCGAAGAGACCCAGTACTTC
-,-,TRBJ1-2,TRBV19,CASSNQGKDYGYTF,TGTGCCAGTAGTAACCAGGGGAAGGACTATGGCTACACCTTC
-,-,TRBJ1-2,TRBV10-2,CATLDSDSNYGYTF,TGCGCCACCCTGGATTCGGATTCTAACTATGGCTACACCTTC
-,-,TRBJ2-7,TRBV30,CAWSLGRGSTYEQYF,TGTGCCTGGAGTTTGGGCAGGGGATCGACCTACGAGCAGTACTTC
once,TRBD2,TRBJ2-1,TRBV2,CASSEERTRGDEQFF,TGTGCCAGCAGTGAAGAGCGGACTAGGGGCGATGAGCAGTTCTTC
-,-,TRBJ2-5,TRBV6-1,CASSDFQNQETQYF,TGTGCCAGCAGTGATTTTCAAAACCAAGAGACCCAGTACTTC
-,-,TRBJ1-1,TRBV6-4,CASRASTTGTEAFF,TGTGCCAGCAGAGCCAGCACCACGGGTACTGAAGCTTTCTTT
few,TRBD1,TRBJ1-4,TRBV7-9,CASSTGEQDEKLFF,TGTGCCAGCAGCACAGGGGAGCAGGATGAAAAACTGTTTTTT
-,-,TRBJ2-3,TRBV7-2,CASSPRLLVSQYF,TGTGCCAGCAGCCCCCGACTGTTGGTATCGCAGTATTTT
-,-,TRBJ2-6,TRBV30,CAWNQGGGANVLTF,TGTGCCTGGAATCAGGGAGGAGGGGCCAACGTCCTGACTTTC
-,-,TRBJ2-5,TRBV5-1,CASSLEQTGGETQYF,TGCGCCAGCAGCTTGGAACAGACAGGCGGGGAGACCCAGTACTTC
-,TRBD2,TRBJ2-7,TRBV7-3,CASSPGGFGVYEQYF,TGTGCCAGCAGCCCGGGGGGGTTTGGAGTCTACGAGCAGTACTTC
once,TRBD1,TRBJ2-4,TRBV29-1,CSARQGGKNIQYF,TGCAGCGCTAGACAGGGTGGCAAAAACATTCAGTACTTC
once,-,TRBJ1-2,TRBV30,CACTLQGPYGYTF,TGTGCCTGTACCTTACAGGGACCCTATGGCTACACCTTC